These 16 T cell receptor beta chains were all obtained from the same sample, sequenced in a study of shared clonotypes between healthy human individuals. Method: immunoSEQ multiplex PCR; TCRdb's copy keeps in-frame clones and lacks some. This table holds around 690,000 clones, less than 95% found once. Sequencing was done on a sample of memory CD8+ T cells from PBMCs. This sample's subset: CD45RO+ cells pooled with CCR7-negative TemRA cells. The receptors come from a man aged 18 to 29 in good health. Some clones in this sample may be carry-over from other donors' samples.

The V gene is TRBV7-2, the J gene TRBJ1-2, with unresolved D. CDR3 length equals 15 residues. V was trimmed by 4 bases and J by 4 bases, leaving 16 bases between them. Germline V lookup: CDR1 SGHTA, CDR2 FQGNSA. CDR3 amino acids: CASSSSRSFGYGYTF. Written as DNA, the CDR3 is TGTGCCAGCAGCTCATCACGGAGCTTTGGCTATGGCTACACCTTC.

This chain joins TRBV15 and TRBJ2-7, with D possibly being TRBD1 (6 bases). The V and J ends lost 6 bases and 5 bases respectively, with 11 bases between them. CDR3 length: 12 residues. The germline V gene has CDR1 LNHNV and CDR2 YYDKDF (reference sequence). The CDR3: CATSTGSHEQYF. The CDR3 nucleotides are TGTGCCACCAGTACAGGGTCCCACGAGCAGTACTTC.

This rearrangement joins TRBV27 to TRBJ2-2, with TRBD2 identical over 7 bases. J was trimmed by 6 bases and V by 4 bases; bases with no gene match: 5. Per the germline V gene, CDR1 is MNHEY and CDR2 is SMNVEV (reference sequence). The CDR3 is made up of 14 amino acids. The CDR3 region is CASSSVGGAGELFF. DNA of the CDR3: TGTGCCAGCAGTTCCGTGGGGGGGGCCGGGGAGCTGTTTTTT.

This chain links TRBV6-5 with TRBJ2-3, with a weak D call TRBD2 (6 bases). The CDR3 has 14 amino acids. CDR1 and CDR2 (germline): MNHEY, SVGAGI. Trimming shortened V by 2 bases and J by 0 bases, and 6 bases separated the two germline ends. CDR3 coding DNA: TGTGCCAGCAGTTACCGGGGGAGCACAGATACGCAGTATTTT. Translation: CASSYRGSTDTQYF.

The chain uses TRBV30 and TRBJ2-1, with TRBD2 matching over 11 bases. Germline V CDR1 and CDR2: GTSNPN, SVGIG (reference sequence). V dropped 5 bases and J dropped 7; count of bases not matched to a gene: 13. This CDR3 contains 16 residues. The CDR3 sequence is CAWWGGTSGSANEQFF. CDR3 DNA sequence: TGTGCCTGGTGGGGGGGTACTAGCGGGAGTGCAAATGAGCAGTTCTTC.

V and J are TRBV10-3 and TRBJ2-5; 7 nucleotides line up with TRBD2. The germline gives CDR1 ENHRY, CDR2 SYGVKD. The trim removed 3 bases at V and 5 bases at J, leaving 12 bases unmatched. CDR3 size: 16 residues. The CDR3 sequence is CAISDLGEGRLETQYF. CDR3 in DNA: TGTGCCATCAGTGATCTGGGGGAGGGCCGTTTGGAGACCCAGTACTTC.

CDR3 nucleotides: TGTGCCAGCAGCTTGGCGACGGCAGGGTGGGCCGAGCAGTACTTC. Protein sequence: CASSLATAGWAEQYF. This chain joins TRBV5-5 and TRBJ2-7, with D possibly TRBD1 on 5 matching bases. Trimming removed 0 bases at V and 6 bases at J, with 16 bases between. Per the germline V gene, CDR1 is SGHKS and CDR2 is YYEKEE (reference sequence). The CDR3 is made up of 15 amino acids.

This clone was counted once. The chain has TRBV7-6 and TRBJ2-7; D perhaps matches TRBD2 (6 bases). Germline lookup yields CDR1 SGHVS and CDR2 FNYEAQ. V lost 4 bases and J 2 bases, leaving 18 bases between the germline ends. The CDR3 covers 16 residues. The CDR3, as DNA: TGTGCCAGCAGCTCCGCAACCGGGACTGGAGCCTACGAGCAGTACTTC. This gives the protein CASSSATGTGAYEQYF.

The chain is built from TRBV30 and TRBJ1-1; 9 nucleotides line up with TRBD1. The V segment lost 0 bases and the J segment 4 bases; nucleotides outside the gene matches: 0. The CDR3 loop spans 13 amino acids. Germline loops: CDR1 GTSNPN, CDR2 SVGIG (reference sequence). The CDR3 nucleotides are TGTGCCTGGAGTGTGGACAGGGGCACTGAAGCTTTCTTT. This gives the protein CAWSVDRGTEAFF.

This chain joins TRBV6-1 and TRBJ2-5; 11 nucleotides match TRBD2. Germline trimming cut 2 bases from V and 2 bases from J; bases unmatched to any gene: 7. CDR3 length: 17 residues. The germline V gene encodes CDR1 MNHNS and CDR2 SASEGT. DNA for the CDR3: TGTGCCAGCAGTGAATCCCGTAGCGGGAGGGGACAAGAGACCCAGTACTTC. Its protein product is CASSESRSGRGQETQYF.

V gene TRBV18 combines with J gene TRBJ1-2; D is undetermined. Germline lookup yields CDR1 KGHSH and CDR2 LQKENI. The CDR3 consists of 13 residues. The V and J ends lost 0 bases and 8 bases respectively, with 10 bases between them. CDR3 region: CASSPPKGSGYTF. The DNA for the CDR3 is TGTGCCAGCTCACCACCGAAAGGGTCGGGCTACACCTTC.

V usage is TRBV29-1 and J usage is TRBJ2-3; D assignment may be TRBD1 or TRBD2 (7 bases each). CDR1 and CDR2 (germline): SQVTM, ANQGSEA. The CDR3 has 16 residues. The germline V and J ends were trimmed by 5 bases and 2 bases, with 20 bases remaining between them. The CDR3 sequence is CSVSGKGADPTDTQYF. The CDR3, as DNA: TGCAGCGTTAGCGGGAAGGGGGCGGATCCCACAGATACGCAGTATTTT.

The chain recombines TRBV7-9 with TRBJ1-5; no reliable D call. The CDR3 has 17 residues. Germline V CDR1 and CDR2: SEHNR, FQNEAQ (reference sequence). V lost 5 bases and J 7 bases, leaving 24 bases between the germline ends. The CDR3: CASSESSGSGRRQPQHF. CDR3 sequence (DNA): TGTGCCAGCAGCGAGAGCTCCGGGTCCGGAAGGCGACAGCCCCAGCATTTT.

This chain connects TRBV4-3 to TRBJ2-1; TRBD2 aligns across 12 bases. From germline, CDR1 is LGHNA and CDR2 YSLEER. The CDR3 covers 14 residues. Losses at the gene ends were 4 bases for V and 8 bases for J; bases not matched to a gene: 3. CDR3 DNA sequence: TGCGCCAGCAGCCCTAGCGGGAGGGCCCATGAGCAGTTCTTC. This sequence encodes CASSPSGRAHEQFF.

The V call is TRBV13, the J call TRBJ2-5; D uncertain. CDR3 length: 14 amino acids. The germline V gene has CDR1 PRHDT and CDR2 FYEKMQ (reference sequence). Trimming took 2 bases from V and 2 from J, leaving 9 bases between them. The CDR3 nucleotides are TGTGCCAGCAGCTTAAGTCCCACTCAAGAGACCCAGTACTTC. This translates into CASSLSPTQETQYF.

In its sample, this clone was seen once. The rearrangement joins TRBV7-8 to TRBJ2-2; TRBD2 matches 15 bases. With V trimmed by 4 bases and J by 5 bases, 2 bases remained unmatched. Germline V gene lookup returns CDR1 SGHVS and CDR2 FQNEAQ. The CDR3 is made up of 16 amino acids. The CDR3 loop reads CASSWGLAGGTGELFF. CDR3 sequence (DNA): TGTGCCAGCAGCTGGGGACTAGCGGGAGGTACCGGGGAGCTGTTTTTT.